Listed below are T cell receptor beta chains from one sample, sequenced in a study of T cell responses to AZD1222 COVID-19 vaccine. Only in-frame clones appear in the TCRdb table, and some are missing; sequencing was by immunoSEQ multiplex PCR. Here the sample spans approximately 92,000 clones, about 90% being singletons. The specimen was peripheral blood, collected on day 0 of AZD1222 vaccination. The receptors here all came from an adult in good health. Each CDR3 is given without its conserved first and last residue.

V gene,CDR3 length,CDR3 protein
TRBV5-1,13,ASSWRDRANTEAF
TRBV7-9,14,ASSRTSGGYTGELF
TRBV7-6,12,ASSPSGSYNEQF
TRBV6-6,12,ASRKGQGDHGYT
TRBV6-2/TRBV6-3,15,ASSYLFGRSEDYGYT
TRBV5-8,15,ASSLIGTGIVLDGYT
TRBV9,12,ASSVEGFSYEQY
TRBV9,12,ASSDRDRSSPLH
TRBV6-5,12,ASSYRRGSYEQY
TRBV18,11,ASSPPVTTEAF
TRBV18,9,ASSERGEAF
TRBV19,11,ASRRGRDTEAF
TRBV27,13,ASRVLAGPRDTQY
TRBV28,7,AAATEQY
TRBV27,12,ASSFRGQGYEQY
TRBV5-1,12,ASSATGVNTEAF
TRBV30,11,AWGDRGSTEAF
TRBV2,13,ASSEEREGRNEQF
TRBV5-1,12,ASSPQGVQETQY
TRBV11-3,10,ASSRTDNEQF
TRBV7-2,12,ASSVDRGGEKLF
TRBV5-8,13,ASSLRGGAYNEQF
TRBV27,12,ASAYEGRNQPQH
TRBV15,13,ATSRDVGSGNTIY
TRBV2,10,ASRSLNTEAF